These 20 T cell receptor beta chains were sequenced from one sample in a study of human T cells and chemical hapten exposure. The time point: patch test 2, 6 weeks after DPC sensitization. Treatment here: therapeutic diphenylcyclopropenone sensitization with weekly scalp DPC. Each CDR3 protein is one row after TCRdb ran MiXCR on the RACE reads. Of approximately 84,000 distinct CDR3 sequences listed, around 10% are singletons. The sequences come from whole blood, collected in connection with sensitization to the hapten diphenylcyclopropenone (DPC). These receptors were obtained from a man aged 18 to 29 with alopecia areata. Some clones in this sample may be carry-over from other donors' samples.

In its sample, this clonotype was seen many times. The rearrangement joins TRBV11-1 to TRBJ2-5; TRBD1 matches at 9 bases. The CDR3 loop spans 18 amino acids. V trimming: 0 bases; J trimming: 4 bases; junction bases outside the gene matches: 12. The V gene's germline CDR1 is SGHAT and CDR2 FQDESV (reference sequence). CDR3: CASSLAWTGDEFGETQYF. The CDR3 DNA sequence: TGTGCCAGCAGCTTAGCCTGGACAGGGGATGAATTTGGAGAGACCCAGTACTTC.

Only a few counts were recorded for this clonotype. This rearrangement joins TRBV5-1 to TRBJ2-7, with D possibly TRBD2 on 5 matching bases. Germline loops: CDR1 SGHRS, CDR2 YFSETQ. This CDR3 spans 16 amino acids. Trimming stripped 0 bases from V and 0 bases from J, with 13 bases between. Here the CDR3 DNA reads TGCGCCAGCAGCTTGGGCCCTCCGGGAAACTCCTACGAGCAGTACGTC. This translates into CASSLGPPGNSYEQYV.

V and J are TRBV18 and TRBJ1-6; 7 bases line up with TRBD1. V lost 6 bases to trimming and J lost 7 bases; unmatched junction nucleotides: 6. This CDR3 spans 14 amino acids. Germline loops: CDR1 KGHSH, CDR2 LQKENI. CDR3 sequence reads: CASSGQERNSPLHF. The CDR3 DNA follows: TGTGCCAGCTCCGGACAGGAAAGAAATTCACCCCTCCACTTT. The whole variable domain, filled in from reference TRBV18 and TRBJ1-6, reads NAGVMQNPRHLVRRRGQEARLRCSPMKGHSHVYWYRQLPEEGLKFMVYLQKENIIDESGMPKERFSAEFPKEGPSILRIQQVVRGDSAAYFCASSGQERNSPLHFGNGTRLTVT.

This clonotype was observed at least ten times. The chain uses TRBV4-2 and TRBJ1-1; D perhaps matches TRBD1 (5 bases). There are 14 residues in the CDR3. CDR1 is LGHNA, CDR2 YNFKEQ, per germline. Between the trimmed V and J ends, which lost 4 bases and 1 base, there was a span of 10 bases. CDR3 coding DNA: TGTGCCAGCAGCCGGGGGTCAACGAACACTGAAGCTTTCTTT. It is translated as CASSRGSTNTEAFF.

This clonotype was detected many times. The chain joins TRBV29-1 to TRBJ1-1; 8 bases align to TRBD1. V shed 3 bases, J shed 1 base, and the junction held 7 bases outside the gene matches. CDR3 size: 15 residues. The V gene's germline CDR1 is SQVTM and CDR2 ANQGSEA. The CDR3 bases are TGCAGCGTTGACGCCGACAGGGGCGGGAACACTGAAGCTTTCTTT. Protein product: CSVDADRGGNTEAFF.

The chain uses TRBV4-3 and TRBJ2-2; D is unresolved. This CDR3 contains 15 residues. Deletions cut 0 bases from V and 4 bases from J, with 9 bases between. Germline CDR1 and CDR2: LGHNA and YSLEER. CDR3: CASSQDIRVTGELFF. The DNA of the CDR3 is TGCGCCAGCAGCCAAGATATACGGGTCACCGGGGAGCTGTTTTTT.

This clonotype was picked up many times. The CDR3 sequence is CASSMGTSRVQETQYF. The CDR3 DNA follows: TGTGCCAGCAGTATGGGGACTAGCCGGGTACAAGAGACCCAGTACTTC. The chain uses TRBV27 and TRBJ2-5; TRBD2 aligns across 9 bases. V gave up 5 bases and J gave up 2 bases; unmatched junction bases: 9. The germline gives CDR1 MNHEY, CDR2 SMNVEV (reference sequence). The CDR3 runs 16 residues.

There are a few counts of this clonotype. The rearrangement uses TRBV7-6 and TRBJ2-1, with D possibly TRBD1 on 6 matching bases. V was cut by 4 bases and J by 12 bases, with 16 bases left in between. CDR3 size: 13 residues. Per the germline V gene, CDR1 is SGHVS and CDR2 is FNYEAQ. This CDR3 is CASSSFRGRGQFF. The CDR3 DNA sequence: TGTGCCAGCAGCTCCTTCAGGGGACGAGGGCAGTTCTTC. The complete variable domain, with remaining parts taken from reference TRBV7-6 and TRBJ2-1, reads GAGVSQSPRYKVTKRGQDVALRCDPISGHVSLYWYRQALGQGPEFLTYFNYEAQQDKSGLPNDRFSAERPEGSISTLTIQRTEQRDSAMYRCASSSFRGRGQFFGPGTRLTVL.

There are many counts of this clonotype. The chain employs TRBV10-3 and TRBJ2-7; no firm D call. Germline assignment: CDR1 ENHRY and CDR2 SYGVKD. This CDR3 is built from 12 residues. V dropped 10 bases and J dropped 3 bases, with 13 bases sitting between them. CDR3 in amino acids: CATQDGDYEQYV. The CDR3 DNA sequence: TGTGCCACCCAGGACGGTGACTACGAGCAGTACGTC.

The chain combines TRBV12-3 or TRBV12-4 with TRBJ2-5; 9 bases match TRBD2. This CDR3 has 13 residues. The trim removed 2 bases at V and 5 bases at J, leaving 0 bases unmatched. The CDR3 loop reads CASSLLAGETQYF. The CDR3 bases are TGTGCCAGCAGTTTACTAGCGGGGGAGACCCAGTACTTC.

The V gene is TRBV6-6, the J gene TRBJ1-2; 11 positions match TRBD1. The J segment lost 6 bases and the V segment lost 0 bases, leaving 6 bases of the junction unmatched. The CDR3 has 16 residues. Germline CDR1 reads MNHNY; CDR2 reads SVGAGI (reference sequence). The CDR3 DNA reads as TGTGCCAGCAGTTACTCGGACAGGGGGCTGGAAGATGGCTACACCTTC. Translated, it gives CASSYSDRGLEDGYTF.

The V call is TRBV3-1, the J call TRBJ2-5; D may be TRBD1 (5 bases). CDR1 LGHDT and CDR2 YNNKEL come from the germline V gene (reference sequence). The CDR3 runs 15 residues. Trimming pared 0 bases from V and 5 bases from J, leaving 13 bases between. This CDR3 reads CASSQEAGLRETQYF. CDR3 in DNA: TGTGCCAGCAGCCAAGAGGCAGGGCTACGGGAGACCCAGTACTTC.

This rearrangement joins TRBV12-3 or TRBV12-4 to TRBJ2-2; no clear D gene. The CDR3 consists of 13 residues. Trimming stripped 6 bases from V and 5 bases from J, with 10 bases between. The CDR3 is CASRRMTTGELFF. Here the CDR3 DNA reads TGTGCCAGCAGACGCATGACTACCGGGGAGCTGTTTTTT.

This clonotype was found many times. This chain connects TRBV6-2 or TRBV6-3 to TRBJ2-7, with D uncertain. The germline CDR1 and CDR2 sequences are MNHEY and SVGEGT. The V end was cut by 5 bases, the J end by 3 bases, with 11 bases between. The CDR3 length is 13 residues. The CDR3 DNA reads TGTGCCAGCAGTACTGGCCGCTACTACGAGCAGTACTTC. This gives the protein CASSTGRYYEQYF.

This clonotype was recorded a few times. The chain recombines TRBV19 with TRBJ2-3; 7 bases fit TRBD2. V lost 7 bases to trimming and J lost 5 bases; unmatched junction nucleotides: 6. The CDR3 is made up of 13 amino acids. Germline CDR1 is LNHDA and CDR2 is SQIVND (reference sequence). The CDR3 region is CASTGVAGDTQYF. Written as DNA, the CDR3 is TGTGCCAGTACCGGGGTAGCGGGAGATACGCAGTATTTT.

This clonotype has more than one count but fewer than ten. The chain is built from TRBV2 and TRBJ2-1; TRBD2 agrees at 7 bases. The CDR3 has 14 residues. J lost 5 bases, V lost 9 bases, and 10 bases had no gene match. The germline V gene encodes CDR1 SNHLY and CDR2 FYNNEI. CDR3 sequence reads: CARQTGGTHNEQFF. The DNA for the CDR3 is TGTGCCAGACAGACGGGGGGAACCCACAATGAGCAGTTCTTC.

The V call is TRBV4-3, the J call TRBJ2-5; D is unresolved. V lost 1 base to trimming and J lost 7 bases, with 10 bases between them. This CDR3 region has 13 residues. The germline CDR1 and CDR2 sequences are LGHNA and YSLEER. DNA of the CDR3: TGCGCCAGCAGCCAAGCCCCAATGGGGACCCAGTACTTC. Amino acid sequence: CASSQAPMGTQYF.

This clonotype was counted only a few times. The gene calls are TRBV7-9 and TRBJ1-2; D remains unclear. V was clipped by 5 bases and J by 0 bases, with 10 bases between them. Germline values: CDR1 SEHNR, CDR2 FQNEAQ (reference sequence). The CDR3 loop spans 14 amino acids. CDR3 sequence: CASSESATNYGYTF. In DNA, the CDR3 is TGTGCCAGCAGCGAGTCCGCCACTAACTATGGCTACACCTTC.

This clonotype came up a few times. This chain links TRBV18 with TRBJ1-2; D ambiguous. Trimming pared 6 bases from V and 2 bases from J, leaving 10 bases between. Germline lookup yields CDR1 KGHSH and CDR2 LQKENI. The CDR3 spans 13 residues. CDR3 DNA: TGTGCCAGCTCTTCGGACGGGAACTATGGCTACACCTTC. This codes for CASSSDGNYGYTF. Supplemented by reference TRBV18 and TRBJ1-2, the full variable domain reads NAGVMQNPRHLVRRRGQEARLRCSPMKGHSHVYWYRQLPEEGLKFMVYLQKENIIDESGMPKERFSAEFPKEGPSILRIQQVVRGDSAAYFCASSSDGNYGYTFGSGTRLTVV.

This clonotype occurred a few times. The chain employs TRBV14 and TRBJ2-7; D is possibly TRBD1 (6 bases). The V gene lost 1 base and the J gene lost 0 bases, with 10 bases spanning the gap. This CDR3 has 15 amino acids. The V gene's germline CDR1 is SGHDN and CDR2 FVKESK. This CDR3 is CASSQVPGASYEQYF. The DNA for the CDR3 is TGTGCCAGCAGCCAAGTCCCAGGGGCCTCCTACGAGCAGTACTTC. The entire variable domain, with the rest obtained from reference TRBV14 and TRBJ2-7, is as follows: EAGVTQFPSHSVIEKGQTVTLRCDPISGHDNLYWYRRVMGKEIKFLLHFVKESKQDESGMPNNRFLAERTGGTYSTLKVQPAELEDSGVYFCASSQVPGASYEQYFGPGTRLTVT.